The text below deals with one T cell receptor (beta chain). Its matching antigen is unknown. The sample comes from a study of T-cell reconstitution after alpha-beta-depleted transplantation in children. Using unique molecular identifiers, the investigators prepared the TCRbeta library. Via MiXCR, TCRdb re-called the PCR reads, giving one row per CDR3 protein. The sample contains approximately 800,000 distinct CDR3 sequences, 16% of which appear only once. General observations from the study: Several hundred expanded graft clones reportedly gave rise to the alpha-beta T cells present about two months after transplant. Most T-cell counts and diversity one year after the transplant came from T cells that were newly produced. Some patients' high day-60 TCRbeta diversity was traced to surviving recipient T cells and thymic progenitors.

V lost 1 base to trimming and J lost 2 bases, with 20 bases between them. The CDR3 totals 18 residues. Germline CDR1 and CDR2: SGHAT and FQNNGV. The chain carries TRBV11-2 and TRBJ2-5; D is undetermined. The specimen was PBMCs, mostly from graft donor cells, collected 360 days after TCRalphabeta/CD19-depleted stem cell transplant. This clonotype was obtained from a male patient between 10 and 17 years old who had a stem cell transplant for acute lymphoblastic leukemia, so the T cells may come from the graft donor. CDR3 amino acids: CASSLVLIPSWVQETQYF. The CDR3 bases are TGTGCCAGCAGCTTAGTATTAATCCCCTCGTGGGTACAAGAGACCCAGTACTTC.